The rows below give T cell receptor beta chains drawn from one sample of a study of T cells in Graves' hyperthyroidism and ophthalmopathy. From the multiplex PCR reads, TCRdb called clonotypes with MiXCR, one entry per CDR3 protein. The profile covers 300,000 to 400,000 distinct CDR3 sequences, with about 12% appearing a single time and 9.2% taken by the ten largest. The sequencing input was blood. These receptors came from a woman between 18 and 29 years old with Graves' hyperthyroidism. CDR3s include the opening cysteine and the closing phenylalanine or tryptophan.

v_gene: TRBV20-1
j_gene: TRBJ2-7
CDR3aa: CSARTSPNYEQYF

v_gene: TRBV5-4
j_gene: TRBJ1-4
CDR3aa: CASSFYSTNEKLFF

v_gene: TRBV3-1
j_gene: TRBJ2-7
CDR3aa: CASSQEGRNYEQYF

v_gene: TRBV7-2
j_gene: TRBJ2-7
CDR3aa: CASSSELGEQYF

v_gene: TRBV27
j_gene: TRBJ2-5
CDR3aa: CASSLYPVGATQYF

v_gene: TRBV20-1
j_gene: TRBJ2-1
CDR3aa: CSARRPPGEGTYNEQFF

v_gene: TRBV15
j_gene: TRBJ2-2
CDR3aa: CATGRRGGELFF

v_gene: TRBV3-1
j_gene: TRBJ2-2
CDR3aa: CASSPGGGTGELFF

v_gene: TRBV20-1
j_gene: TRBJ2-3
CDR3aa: CSAYGQKTDTQYF

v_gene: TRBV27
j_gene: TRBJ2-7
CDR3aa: CASSLWGPEDEQYF

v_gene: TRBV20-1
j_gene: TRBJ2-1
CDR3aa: CSAPSGGGAYNEQFF

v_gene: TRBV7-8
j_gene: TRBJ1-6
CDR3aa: CASSFTGTGLSSYNSPLHF

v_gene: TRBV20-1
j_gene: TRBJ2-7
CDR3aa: CSARAGRGAREQYF

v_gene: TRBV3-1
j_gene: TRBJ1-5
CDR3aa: CASSQMADQPQHF

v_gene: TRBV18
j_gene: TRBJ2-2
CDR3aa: CASSETVANTGELFF

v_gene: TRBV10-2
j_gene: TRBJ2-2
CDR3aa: CASSPRVYGELFF

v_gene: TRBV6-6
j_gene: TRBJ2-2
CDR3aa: CASSYNAGELFF

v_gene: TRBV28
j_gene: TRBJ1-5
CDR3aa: CASSFLGPGLIDQPQHF

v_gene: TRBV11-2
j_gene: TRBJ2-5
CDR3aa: CASSSRQDSRNQETQYF

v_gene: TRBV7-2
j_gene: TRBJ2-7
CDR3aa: CASSFEIHAYEQYF

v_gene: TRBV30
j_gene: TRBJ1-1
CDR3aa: CAWMGQPNTEAFF

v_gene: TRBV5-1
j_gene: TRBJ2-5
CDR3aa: CASSLVLEPETQYF

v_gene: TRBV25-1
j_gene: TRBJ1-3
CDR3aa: CASSEPAGNTIYF

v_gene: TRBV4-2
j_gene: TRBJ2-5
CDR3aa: CASSQGSEGGETQYF

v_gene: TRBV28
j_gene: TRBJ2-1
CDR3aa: CASKETRLAESYNEQFF

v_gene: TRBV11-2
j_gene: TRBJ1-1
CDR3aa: CASSLDAGVGTEAFF

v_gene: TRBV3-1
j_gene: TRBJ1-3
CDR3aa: CASSFGGDTIYF

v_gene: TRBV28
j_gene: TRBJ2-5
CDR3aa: CASSLGLAGGYF

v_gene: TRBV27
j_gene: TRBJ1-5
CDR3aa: CASSSSVGKSNQPQHF

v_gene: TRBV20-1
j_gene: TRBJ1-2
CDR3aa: CSARVKGPNYGYTF

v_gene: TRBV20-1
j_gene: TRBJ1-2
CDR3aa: CSARSHGTEVGYTF